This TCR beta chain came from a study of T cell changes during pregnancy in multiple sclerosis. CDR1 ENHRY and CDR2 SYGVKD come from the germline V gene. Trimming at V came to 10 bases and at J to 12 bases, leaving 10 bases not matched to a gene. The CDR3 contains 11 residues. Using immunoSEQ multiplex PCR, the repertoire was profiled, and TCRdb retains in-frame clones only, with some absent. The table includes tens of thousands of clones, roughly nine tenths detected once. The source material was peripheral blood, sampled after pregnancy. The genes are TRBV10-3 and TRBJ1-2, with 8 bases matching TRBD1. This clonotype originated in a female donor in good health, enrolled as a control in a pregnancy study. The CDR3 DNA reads TGTGCCACCAGACAGGGGAAAGATGACACCTTC. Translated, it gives CATRQGKDDTF.